These T cell receptor beta chains were read from a single sample in a study of TIL therapy for anti-PD-1-resistant metastatic lung cancer. Data came from immunoSEQ multiplex PCR; TCRdb stores just in-frame clones and leaves some out. The profile covers more than 20,000 clones, with around 79% appearing a single time and nearly 7.5% taken by the ten largest. This material consisted of blood, taken at baseline. The receptors were sampled from a person between 30 and 79 years old with non-small cell lung cancer. Both conserved end residues are part of each CDR3. D genes are given only for firm matches. Only part of the rows carry a size: once, few, many, or a class if the clone is expanded.

d_gene	v_gene	j_gene	abundance	CDR3nt	CDR3aa
NA	TRBV15	TRBJ1-5	NA	TGTGCCACCAGCAACCGGGACGGCAATCAGCCCCAGCATTTT	CATSNRDGNQPQHF
NA	TRBV7-3	TRBJ2-1	few	TGTGCCAGCAGCTTAAGCTCACCTCCCGGGGTCGTAAACAATGAGCAGTTCTTC	CASSLSSPPGVVNNEQFF
TRBD1	TRBV19	TRBJ2-5	NA	TGTGCCAGTAGTACCCCGGGACAGGGTCAAGAGACCCAGTACTTC	CASSTPGQGQETQYF
TRBD2	TRBV11-3	TRBJ2-1	once	TGTGCCAGCAGCTTAGATTACGGGAGGGGGGAGCAGTTCTTC	CASSLDYGRGEQFF
NA	TRBV9	TRBJ2-1	few	TGTGCCAGCAGCTTACGGGACTCTGGGGATGAGCAGTTCTTC	CASSLRDSGDEQFF
NA	TRBV4-1	TRBJ2-2	NA	TGCGCCAGCAGCCAAGACTCCGGGACCGTTGGAATGTGGGAGCTGTTTTTT	CASSQDSGTVGMWELFF
TRBD2	TRBV30	TRBJ2-5	NA	TGTGCCTGGAATCCAGCGGGAGGACGGGAGACCCAGTACTTC	CAWNPAGGRETQYF
NA	TRBV6-5	TRBJ1-1	NA	TGTGCCAGCAGTTCCACCGGGAGCAACACTGAAGCTTTCTTT	CASSSTGSNTEAFF
NA	TRBV29-1	TRBJ1-2	NA	TGCAGCGTTGCGGCAGGGCACTATGGCTACACCTTC	CSVAAGHYGYTF
NA	TRBV15	TRBJ1-5	NA	TGTGCCACCAGCAGAGGTACAAGGGTGTGGAGTCAGCCCCAGCATTTT	CATSRGTRVWSQPQHF
TRBD2	TRBV10-2	TRBJ2-7	NA	TGCGCCAGCAGTGTTAGCGGGTTAGCCTACGAGCAGTACTTC	CASSVSGLAYEQYF
NA	TRBV10-1	TRBJ1-5	NA	TGCGCCAGCAGTGAAATCAGCCGATCCGCCCAGCATTTT	CASSEISRSAQHF
TRBD1	TRBV5-4	TRBJ1-1	NA	TGTGCCAGCAGCTTGGAGGTAGCGGCGGGACAGGGTTGGAACACTGAAGCTTTCTTT	CASSLEVAAGQGWNTEAFF
NA	TRBV9	TRBJ2-5	NA	TGTGCCAGCAGCGTAGCTGGGTCAGGGGGGGGAGAGACCCAGTACTTC	CASSVAGSGGGETQYF
NA	TRBV6-5	TRBJ2-5	NA	TGTGCCAGCAGTTACTCCCTCTCTGGGGCCTCAGAGACCCAGTACTTC	CASSYSLSGASETQYF
TRBD1	TRBV6-5	TRBJ1-2	NA	TGTGCCAGCAGTCGGACAGGGGTCGGTGACTATGGCTACACCTTC	CASSRTGVGDYGYTF
NA	TRBV6-1	TRBJ1-2	NA	TGTGCCAGCAGGGCGATGAAAGGCTACACCTTC	CASRAMKGYTF
NA	TRBV7-3	TRBJ1-1	NA	TGTGCCAGCAGCTTAAATGGGGACCTGAACACTGAAGCTTTCTTT	CASSLNGDLNTEAFF
NA	TRBV11-2	TRBJ1-2	NA	TGTGCCAGCAGCTTAGCACAGGGATATGGCTACACCTTC	CASSLAQGYGYTF
TRBD2	TRBV9	TRBJ2-1	few	TGTGCCAGCAGCGCCGAAGCGGGAGGGGGCTCCTACAATGAGCAGTTCTTC	CASSAEAGGGSYNEQFF
TRBD2	TRBV7-9	TRBJ2-2	NA	TGTGCCAGCAGCTTCAGCGGGAGTCCCGGGGAGCTGTTTTTT	CASSFSGSPGELFF
TRBD1	TRBV29-1	TRBJ1-1	NA	TGCAGCGTGGGACAGGCAATGAACACTGAAGCTTTCTTT	CSVGQAMNTEAFF
NA	TRBV7-2	TRBJ2-7	NA	TGTGCCAGCAGTTCCGACTGGAGCTCCTACGAGCAGTACTTC	CASSSDWSSYEQYF
NA	TRBV30	TRBJ1-5	NA	TGTGCCTGGAGTGTTGCGGGGAGCGGTCAGCCCCAGCATTTT	CAWSVAGSGQPQHF
NA	TRBV7-2	TRBJ2-1	NA	TGTGCCAGCAGCCAGACGAACCGGGACGAGCAGTTCTTC	CASSQTNRDEQFF
NA	TRBV28	TRBJ2-1	NA	TGTGCCAGCAGGGTGGACCTAAGGGCGGAGCAGTTCTTC	CASRVDLRAEQFF
NA	TRBV27	TRBJ2-5	NA	TGTGCCAGCAGTATGGCGAGAGGAGAGACCCAGTACTTC	CASSMARGETQYF
NA	TRBV5-1	TRBJ2-3	NA	TGCGCCAGCAGTACCAATGCGGGAGATACGCAGTATTTT	CASSTNAGDTQYF
NA	TRBV5-1	TRBJ2-5	NA	TGCGCCAGCAGCAACGTTGGGGGTAGCGAGACCCAGTACTTC	CASSNVGGSETQYF
NA	TRBV7-2	TRBJ2-3	NA	TGTGCCAGCAGCTTAGGTGCGTTCACAGATACGCAGTATTTT	CASSLGAFTDTQYF
TRBD1	TRBV27	TRBJ2-5	NA	TGTGCCAGCAGTTTTTCAGGGGGAGAGACCCAGTACTTC	CASSFSGGETQYF
TRBD2	TRBV28	TRBJ2-4	NA	TGTGCCAGCAGTTTAGGGACTAGCGGCCAAGGAAAAAACATTCAGTACTTC	CASSLGTSGQGKNIQYF
TRBD1	TRBV5-4	TRBJ1-2	NA	TGTGCCAGCAGCAAGGGACAGGGAAACTATGGCTACACCTTC	CASSKGQGNYGYTF
TRBD2	TRBV27	TRBJ2-5	NA	TGTGCCAGCAGTTCCGGACTAGCGGGGGGACAAGAGACCCAGTACTTC	CASSSGLAGGQETQYF
NA	TRBV4-3	TRBJ2-7	NA	TGCGCCAGCAGCCAAGATCGGGGGAGCTACGAGCAGTACTTC	CASSQDRGSYEQYF
NA	TRBV29-1	TRBJ2-7	NA	TGCAGCGTCCAGCCCCGGGAGACCAACTCCTACGAGCAGTACTTC	CSVQPRETNSYEQYF
NA	TRBV7-8	TRBJ1-4	NA	TGTGCCAGCAGCCCAGGGTGGGAGGAAAAACTGTTTTTT	CASSPGWEEKLFF
NA	TRBV27	TRBJ2-7	few	TGTGCCAGCAGTTTCGGCAGGGGGGCTTACGAGCAGTACTTC	CASSFGRGAYEQYF
TRBD2	TRBV12-5	TRBJ2-2	NA	TGTGCTAGTGGTTTGATTGACCTAGCGGGAATCCGGGGGAACACCGGGGAGCTGTTTTTT	CASGLIDLAGIRGNTGELFF
TRBD1	TRBV5-5	TRBJ2-5	NA	TGTGCCAGCAGCTTGGGGGACAGGGTCCAAGAGACCCAGTACTTC	CASSLGDRVQETQYF
NA	TRBV1	TRBJ2-3	once	TGCACCAGCAGCCACTCCCGCACTAGCGGGGGGCCATCAGATACGCAGTATTTT	CTSSHSRTSGGPSDTQYF
NA	TRBV5-6	TRBJ2-7	NA	TGTGCCAGCAGCTCCACTCCAGACGGACGCTCCTACGAGCAGTACTTC	CASSSTPDGRSYEQYF
NA	TRBV6-5	TRBJ2-1	NA	TGTGCCAGCAGTTACTCGGGGGGCTCCTACAATGAGCAGTTCTTC	CASSYSGGSYNEQFF
TRBD2	TRBV9	TRBJ2-3	NA	TGTGCCAGCAGCGACAAGCGGGGGGGACACACAGATACGCAGTATTTT	CASSDKRGGHTDTQYF